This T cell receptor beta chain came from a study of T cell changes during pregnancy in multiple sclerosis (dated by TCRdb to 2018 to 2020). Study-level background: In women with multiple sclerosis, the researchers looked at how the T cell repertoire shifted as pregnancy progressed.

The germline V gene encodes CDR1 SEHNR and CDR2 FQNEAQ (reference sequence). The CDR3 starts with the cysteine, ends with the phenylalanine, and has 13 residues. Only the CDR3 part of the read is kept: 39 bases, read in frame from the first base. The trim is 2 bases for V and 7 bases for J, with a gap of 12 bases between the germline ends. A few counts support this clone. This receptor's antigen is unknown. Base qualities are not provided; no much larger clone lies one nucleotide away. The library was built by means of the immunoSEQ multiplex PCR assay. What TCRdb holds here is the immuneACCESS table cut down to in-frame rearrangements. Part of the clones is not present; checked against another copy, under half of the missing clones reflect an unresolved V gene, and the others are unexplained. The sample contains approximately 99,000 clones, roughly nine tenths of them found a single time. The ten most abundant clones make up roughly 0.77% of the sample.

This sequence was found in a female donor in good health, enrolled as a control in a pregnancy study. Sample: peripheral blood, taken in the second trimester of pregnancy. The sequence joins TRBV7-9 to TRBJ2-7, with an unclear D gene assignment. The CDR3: CASSLTPRREQYF. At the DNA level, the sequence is TGTGCCAGCAGCTTAACCCCCCGGCGGGAGCAGTACTTC.